This T cell receptor (beta chain) originates from a study of shared clonotypes between healthy human individuals. Study context: Participating donors consisted of a couple of women and a few men aged 18 to 49. Three plates each covered CD4 naive and memory; CD8 naive two, CD8 memory one. General study results and limits: Only blood was sampled, and tissue TCR repertoires likely differ from blood ones.

V lost 4 bases, J lost 3 bases, and 15 bases lay in between. CDR1 is SEHNR and CDR2 is FQNEAQ in the germline V gene (reference sequence). This CDR3 spans 15 amino acids. For each subset, genomic DNA was distributed in equal portions over several immunoSEQ plates. TCRdb keeps only in-frame clones here, not all; method: immunoSEQ multiplex PCR. Here the sample spans some 680,000 clones, about 80% being singletons. Concerning this clone: Its antigen is undetermined.

Sequencing input: memory CD4+ T cells sorted from blood. Noted subset: CD45RA-negative fraction. The genes are TRBV7-9 and TRBJ1-2; D unclear. The receptor was derived from a woman in her thirties in good health. The CDR3 protein is CASSSAVQADYGYTF. In DNA form, the CDR3 reads TGTGCCAGCAGCTCCGCGGTTCAGGCGGACTATGGCTACACCTTC.